This is a list of T cell receptor beta chains from one sample in a study of OX40 agonist ivuxolimab in advanced cancers. Profiled with immunoSEQ multiplex PCR; TCRdb holds only in-frame clones, not every one. The sample includes roughly 67,000 clones, approximately 80% of them seen just once. The sequencing used CD4+ or CD8+ T cells sorted from blood, collected in a trial of the OX40 agonist ivuxolimab. All receptors come from an adult with an advanced solid tumor such as melanoma, head and neck, liver or kidney cancer. The CDR3 runs from the conserved cysteine through the conserved F or W. Each record gives: D gene, V gene, J gene, clone size, CDR3 protein, CDR3 DNA. The D gene is left open where the match is weak. Not every row has a clone size; where given, it reads once, few, many or a size class.

D gene: NA
V gene: TRBV7-6
J gene: TRBJ2-2
clone size: NA
CDR3 protein: CASSLGARTGELFF
CDR3 DNA: TGTGCCAGCAGCTTGGGGGCGCGAACCGGGGAGCTGTTTTTT

D gene: NA
V gene: TRBV10-2
J gene: TRBJ2-5
clone size: NA
CDR3 protein: CASREGIFQETQYF
CDR3 DNA: TGCGCCAGCAGGGAAGGGATCTTTCAAGAGACCCAGTACTTC

D gene: NA
V gene: TRBV9
J gene: TRBJ1-5
clone size: NA
CDR3 protein: CASSVDGAGDQPQHF
CDR3 DNA: TGTGCCAGCAGCGTAGATGGGGCAGGGGACCAGCCCCAGCATTTT

D gene: NA
V gene: TRBV10-3
J gene: TRBJ2-3
clone size: NA
CDR3 protein: CAISPNTDTQYF
CDR3 DNA: TGTGCCATCAGCCCAAACACAGATACGCAGTATTTT

D gene: NA
V gene: TRBV5-4
J gene: TRBJ2-5
clone size: NA
CDR3 protein: CASSWAGTQETQYF
CDR3 DNA: TGTGCCAGCAGCTGGGCGGGGACCCAAGAGACCCAGTACTTC

D gene: NA
V gene: TRBV5-1
J gene: TRBJ2-3
clone size: NA
CDR3 protein: CASSLELTPQYF
CDR3 DNA: TGCGCCAGCAGCTTGGAGCTAACGCCGCAGTATTTT

D gene: TRBD1
V gene: TRBV7-9
J gene: TRBJ1-1
clone size: NA
CDR3 protein: CASSPGTGFNTEAFF
CDR3 DNA: TGTGCCAGCAGCCCCGGGACAGGGTTTAACACTGAAGCTTTCTTT

D gene: TRBD1
V gene: TRBV7-2
J gene: TRBJ1-1
clone size: NA
CDR3 protein: CASSVTWDSSIMNTEAFF
CDR3 DNA: TGTGCCAGCAGCGTAACTTGGGACAGCAGTATTATGAACACTGAAGCTTTCTTT

D gene: TRBD2
V gene: TRBV5-1
J gene: TRBJ2-5
clone size: NA
CDR3 protein: CASSPSGPEETQYF
CDR3 DNA: TGCGCCAGCAGCCCTAGCGGGCCAGAAGAGACCCAGTACTTC

D gene: NA
V gene: TRBV28
J gene: TRBJ1-1
clone size: NA
CDR3 protein: CAAQQVMNTEAFF
CDR3 DNA: TGTGCCGCGCAACAAGTTATGAACACTGAAGCTTTCTTT

D gene: TRBD1
V gene: TRBV15
J gene: TRBJ2-5
clone size: NA
CDR3 protein: CATSRVSAGGAETQYF
CDR3 DNA: TGTGCCACCAGCAGAGTGTCGGCAGGGGGCGCGGAGACCCAGTACTTC

D gene: NA
V gene: TRBV29-1
J gene: TRBJ1-1
clone size: NA
CDR3 protein: CSVEVLLQNTEAFF
CDR3 DNA: TGCAGCGTTGAGGTTCTCCTTCAGAACACTGAAGCTTTCTTT

D gene: TRBD1
V gene: TRBV5-6
J gene: TRBJ1-2
clone size: once
CDR3 protein: CASSLADRDYNYGYTF
CDR3 DNA: TGTGCCAGCAGCTTGGCGGACAGGGACTATAACTATGGCTACACCTTC

D gene: NA
V gene: TRBV9
J gene: TRBJ1-1
clone size: NA
CDR3 protein: CASSVEDIASEAFF
CDR3 DNA: TGTGCCAGCAGCGTAGAGGACATTGCGTCTGAAGCTTTCTTT

D gene: NA
V gene: TRBV6-1
J gene: TRBJ2-2
clone size: few
CDR3 protein: CASDRGNTGELFF
CDR3 DNA: TGTGCCAGCGATCGAGGGAACACCGGGGAGCTGTTTTTT

D gene: TRBD1
V gene: TRBV5-6
J gene: TRBJ1-6
clone size: NA
CDR3 protein: CASSPTGGNSPLHF
CDR3 DNA: TGTGCCAGCAGCCCTACAGGGGGAAATTCACCCCTCCACTTT

D gene: NA
V gene: TRBV7-9
J gene: TRBJ2-2
clone size: NA
CDR3 protein: CASSLNSETGELFF
CDR3 DNA: TGTGCCAGCAGCTTAAACTCGGAGACCGGGGAGCTGTTTTTT

D gene: TRBD1
V gene: TRBV5-7
J gene: TRBJ1-4
clone size: NA
CDR3 protein: CASSFSGTGGPQGEKLFF
CDR3 DNA: TGTGCCAGCAGCTTTTCCGGGACAGGGGGTCCCCAGGGGGAAAAACTGTTTTTT

D gene: NA
V gene: TRBV6-5
J gene: TRBJ2-7
clone size: NA
CDR3 protein: CASTDELEQYF
CDR3 DNA: TGTGCCAGCACCGACGAGTTAGAGCAGTACTTC

D gene: TRBD2
V gene: TRBV5-1
J gene: TRBJ2-7
clone size: NA
CDR3 protein: CASSLVPSGNTYEQYF
CDR3 DNA: TGCGCCAGCAGCTTGGTGCCTAGCGGGAACACCTACGAGCAGTACTTC

D gene: NA
V gene: TRBV5-8
J gene: TRBJ1-1
clone size: NA
CDR3 protein: CASSLVSTGNAFF
CDR3 DNA: TGTGCCAGCAGCTTGGTTTCTACGGGGAATGCTTTCTTT

D gene: NA
V gene: TRBV6-5
J gene: TRBJ1-3
clone size: NA
CDR3 protein: CASREPTSGNTIYF
CDR3 DNA: TGTGCCAGCCGGGAGCCTACCTCTGGAAACACCATATATTTT

D gene: TRBD1
V gene: TRBV6-5
J gene: TRBJ1-4
clone size: NA
CDR3 protein: CASHRGPHEKLFF
CDR3 DNA: TGTGCCAGTCACAGGGGGCCCCATGAAAAACTGTTTTTT

D gene: TRBD1
V gene: TRBV6-6
J gene: TRBJ1-1
clone size: NA
CDR3 protein: CASSLQGAFTEAFF
CDR3 DNA: TGTGCCAGCAGTTTACAGGGGGCATTCACTGAAGCTTTCTTT

D gene: NA
V gene: TRBV7-6
J gene: TRBJ2-3
clone size: once
CDR3 protein: CASSLVLTDTQYF
CDR3 DNA: TGTGCCAGCAGCTTAGTCCTGACAGATACGCAGTATTTT

D gene: NA
V gene: TRBV30
J gene: TRBJ2-3
clone size: NA
CDR3 protein: CAWSVPLGRVSTDTQYF
CDR3 DNA: TGTGCCTGGAGTGTACCGCTGGGGCGAGTTAGCACAGATACGCAGTATTTT

D gene: NA
V gene: TRBV7-2
J gene: TRBJ2-4
clone size: NA
CDR3 protein: CASSLNWGLAKNIQYF
CDR3 DNA: TGTGCCAGCAGCTTAAACTGGGGCCTAGCCAAAAACATTCAGTACTTC

D gene: TRBD2
V gene: TRBV6-5
J gene: TRBJ2-5
clone size: NA
CDR3 protein: CVAGGGQETQYF
CDR3 DNA: TGTGTGGCGGGAGGGGGTCAAGAGACCCAGTACTTC

D gene: TRBD2
V gene: TRBV11-2
J gene: TRBJ2-7
clone size: NA
CDR3 protein: CASSLAGESLEQYF
CDR3 DNA: TGTGCCAGCAGCTTGGCGGGAGAATCCCTCGAGCAGTACTTC

D gene: TRBD1
V gene: TRBV19
J gene: TRBJ1-5
clone size: NA
CDR3 protein: CASRTGTGNNQPQHF
CDR3 DNA: TGTGCCAGTAGAACCGGGACAGGGAACAATCAGCCCCAGCATTTT

D gene: NA
V gene: TRBV7-9
J gene: TRBJ2-2
clone size: NA
CDR3 protein: CASGGRTGELFF
CDR3 DNA: TGTGCCAGCGGGGGACGGACGGGGGAGCTGTTTTTT

D gene: NA
V gene: TRBV6-1
J gene: TRBJ2-1
clone size: NA
CDR3 protein: CASSVRGSSYNEQFF
CDR3 DNA: TGTGCCAGCAGTGTCAGGGGCAGCTCCTACAATGAGCAGTTCTTC

D gene: NA
V gene: TRBV7-2
J gene: TRBJ2-5
clone size: once
CDR3 protein: CASSFSRSGWQETQYF
CDR3 DNA: TGTGCCAGCAGTTTTTCCCGATCCGGCTGGCAAGAGACCCAGTACTTC

D gene: TRBD2
V gene: TRBV18
J gene: TRBJ2-4
clone size: NA
CDR3 protein: CASSPVGVGGVAKNIQYF
CDR3 DNA: TGTGCCAGCTCACCGGTCGGTGTCGGGGGGGTAGCCAAAAACATTCAGTACTTC

D gene: TRBD1
V gene: TRBV11-2
J gene: TRBJ1-1
clone size: NA
CDR3 protein: CASSPQGAIAFF
CDR3 DNA: TGTGCCAGCAGCCCTCAGGGGGCTATAGCTTTCTTT

D gene: NA
V gene: TRBV30
J gene: TRBJ2-3
clone size: NA
CDR3 protein: CAWSGGSGDTQYF
CDR3 DNA: TGTGCCTGGAGCGGAGGGAGCGGAGATACGCAGTATTTT

D gene: NA
V gene: TRBV11-2
J gene: TRBJ2-1
clone size: NA
CDR3 protein: CASSSPRGLYEQFF
CDR3 DNA: TGTGCCAGCAGCTCCCCCCGAGGCTTGTATGAGCAGTTCTTC

D gene: TRBD1
V gene: TRBV10-3
J gene: TRBJ2-2
clone size: NA
CDR3 protein: CAISGGGSGELFF
CDR3 DNA: TGTGCCATCAGTGGAGGGGGCTCCGGGGAGCTGTTTTTT

D gene: TRBD2
V gene: TRBV11-2
J gene: TRBJ2-2
clone size: few
CDR3 protein: CASSLAGNTGELFF
CDR3 DNA: TGTGCCAGCAGTCTAGCGGGCAACACCGGGGAGCTGTTTTTT